The 29 T cell receptor beta chains in this list originate from one sample, sequenced in a study of blood T cell repertoires in COVID-19. Assay used: immunoSEQ multiplex PCR; TCRdb lists only in-frame clones, some missing. This sample has around 300,000 clones; 65% to 90% occur once, and the top ten carry less than 15%. Material: peripheral blood. These receptors were taken from a human donor in a cohort sampled during active COVID-19.

The J gene is TRBJ2-7, the V gene TRBV2; 10 nucleotides line up with TRBD1. The V gene's germline CDR1 is SNHLY and CDR2 FYNNEI. The V segment lost 6 bases and the J segment 6 bases; nucleotides outside the gene matches: 5. There are 13 residues in the CDR3. CDR3 coding DNA: TGTGCCAGCAGGACAGGGGGCGCAGGCGAGCAGTACTTC. It yields the protein CASRTGGAGEQYF.

The chain combines TRBV7-3 with TRBJ2-2, with TRBD1 identical over 8 bases. The CDR3 has 16 residues. J was trimmed by 2 bases and V by 1 base; bases with no gene match: 3. Per germline, CDR1 SGHTA and CDR2 FQGTGA. The CDR3 region has the DNA TGTGCCAGCAGCTTAAGCAGGGGGCTCAACACCGGGGAGCTGTTTTTT. It translates to CASSLSRGLNTGELFF.

The chain employs TRBV6-2 or TRBV6-3 and TRBJ2-7; 7 nucleotides match TRBD1. Germline V gene sequence: CDR1 MNHEY, CDR2 SVGEGT. The CDR3 is 14 residues long. The V gene end was trimmed by 6 bases and the J gene end by 2 bases; junction bases not matched to a gene: 7. CDR3 DNA: TGTGCCAGCAGCCCAACGACAGGGCCCTACGAGCAGTACTTC. Translating it yields CASSPTTGPYEQYF.

This clone was seen once. V is TRBV10-3 and J is TRBJ2-3; a weak D match, TRBD1 (5 bases). Germline V lookup: CDR1 ENHRY, CDR2 SYGVKD. V lost 6 bases, J lost 2 bases, and 12 bases lay in between. The CDR3 totals 14 residues. CDR3 coding DNA: TGTGCCATCAGGGCAGGGTTGGACACAGATACGCAGTATTTT. Translation: CAIRAGLDTDTQYF.

This chain connects TRBV7-2 to TRBJ2-5; D may be TRBD2 (5 bases). Germline CDR1 and CDR2: SGHTA and FQGNSA. The V end lost 2 bases, the J end lost 2 bases, and 6 bases lay between the germline ends. The CDR3 is 13 amino acids. The CDR3 sequence is CASSLQRQETQYF. In nucleotides, the CDR3 is TGTGCCAGCAGCTTACAGCGGCAAGAGACCCAGTACTTC.

The V and J genes are TRBV7-8 and TRBJ1-4; 7 bases line up with TRBD1. J was trimmed by 4 bases and V by 1 base; bases with no gene match: 3. The CDR3 loop spans 15 amino acids. Per germline, CDR1 SGHVS and CDR2 FQNEAQ. CDR3 sequence: CASSLEGQNNEKLFF. DNA for the CDR3: TGTGCCAGCAGCTTAGAGGGACAGAATAATGAAAAACTGTTTTTT.

CDR3 protein: CASSPGTGYVEQYF. In DNA, the CDR3 is TGTGCCAGCAGCCCCGGGACAGGGTATGTCGAGCAGTACTTC. The chain has TRBV7-2 and TRBJ2-7, with TRBD1 identical over 9 bases. The CDR3 length is 14 residues. The V gene end was trimmed by 5 bases and the J gene end by 6 bases; junction bases not matched to a gene: 8. Germline-derived CDR1 and CDR2 are SGHTA and FQGNSA.

This clone was seen just once. The chain couples TRBV5-1 to TRBJ1-4; maybe TRBD1 (6 bases). V was cut by 2 bases and J by 3 bases, with 8 bases left in between. The CDR3 sequence is 14 residues long. The germline V gene encodes CDR1 SGHRS and CDR2 YFSETQ. CDR3 DNA sequence: TGCGCCAGCAGCTTCGGACAGCCTAATGAAAAACTGTTTTTT. Translated: CASSFGQPNEKLFF.

V is TRBV6-1 and J is TRBJ1-1; D is undetermined. V was trimmed by 5 bases and J by 10 bases, leaving 20 bases between them. CDR3 length: 14 amino acids. Per germline, CDR1 MNHNS and CDR2 SASEGT. The chain's CDR3 is CASSLSEGTLGAFF. DNA of the CDR3: TGTGCCAGCAGTTTAAGTGAGGGAACTCTCGGAGCTTTCTTT.

J is TRBJ1-1 and V is TRBV6-5; a weak D match, TRBD1 (5 bases). With 5 bases removed from V and 6 bases from J, the gap between germline ends came to 19 bases. Germline CDR1 and CDR2: MNHEY and SVGAGI. The CDR3 spans 15 residues. CDR3 protein: CASSRLGGQGAEAFF. Written as DNA, the CDR3 is TGTGCCAGCAGTCGCTTGGGAGGGCAGGGCGCTGAAGCTTTCTTT.

The chain uses TRBV2 and TRBJ2-7, with a tentative D call TRBD1 (6 bases). CDR1 is SNHLY, CDR2 FYNNEI, per germline. Trimming removed 6 bases from V and 2 bases from J, with 11 bases in between. This CDR3 region has 13 residues. The CDR3 region has the DNA TGTGCCAGCAGCGGACAGCTTACCTACGAGCAGTACTTC. Its translation is CASSGQLTYEQYF.

The chain links TRBV12-3 or TRBV12-4 to TRBJ2-1; no clear D gene. Deletions cut 3 bases from V and 7 bases from J, with 4 bases between. The CDR3 runs 11 residues. The CDR3 sequence is CASSLRNEQFF. The CDR3 DNA is TGTGCCAGCAGTTTGAGGAATGAGCAGTTCTTC.

This clone was seen just once. The chain recombines TRBV5-1 with TRBJ2-5, with D maybe TRBD1 (6 bases). The CDR3 totals 14 residues. Per germline, CDR1 SGHRS and CDR2 YFSETQ. Trimming pared 3 bases from V and 2 bases from J, leaving 11 bases between. CDR3: CASSSGTRQETQYF. The DNA for the CDR3 is TGCGCCAGCAGCTCCGGGACAAGACAAGAGACCCAGTACTTC.

The chain couples TRBV14 to TRBJ1-3, with D unresolved. Germline V gene lookup returns CDR1 SGHDN and CDR2 FVKESK. V shed 3 bases and J shed 1 base, with 19 bases lying between them. There are 18 residues in the CDR3. CDR3 in amino acids: CASSHLSGFLGSGNTIYF. CDR3 bases: TGTGCCAGCAGCCACTTAAGCGGATTCCTAGGGTCTGGAAACACCATATATTTT.

The chain employs TRBV5-1 and TRBJ2-7, with TRBD1 as a possible D gene (6 bases). The CDR3 length is 15 residues. V was trimmed by 5 bases and J by 4 bases, leaving 19 bases between them. Germline CDR1 reads SGHRS; CDR2 reads YFSETQ. The CDR3 nucleotides are TGCGCCAGCAGACGTGGCCGGGACATTAGTTACGAGCAGTACTTC. Translated, it gives CASRRGRDISYEQYF.

The rearrangement joins TRBV2 to TRBJ2-1; D might be TRBD2 (6 bases). Trimming left V 6 bases short and J 7 bases short, with 13 bases between. The CDR3 is 13 residues long. CDR1 is SNHLY and CDR2 is FYNNEI in the germline V gene. CDR3 sequence: CASSGLPQNEQFF. The DNA for the CDR3 is TGTGCCAGCAGCGGACTACCTCAAAATGAGCAGTTCTTC.

The CDR3 loop is CASSETSGRETQYF. The CDR3 DNA sequence: TGTGCCAGTAGTGAGACTAGCGGACGGGAGACCCAGTACTTC. The V gene is TRBV19, the J gene TRBJ2-5; 9 nucleotides line up with TRBD2. V was clipped by 5 bases and J by 5 bases; unmatched bases: 6. There are 14 residues in the CDR3. Germline assignment: CDR1 LNHDA and CDR2 SQIVND (reference sequence).

This chain uses TRBV4-1 with TRBJ2-1; possibly TRBD2 for D (5 bases). The CDR3 is made up of 16 amino acids. V was clipped by 4 bases and J by 0 bases, with 13 bases between them. CDR1 is MGHRA, CDR2 YSYEKL, per germline. In nucleotides, the CDR3 is TGCGCCAGCAGCCCAGGACTGGCGAGCTCCTACAATGAGCAGTTCTTC. Protein: CASSPGLASSYNEQFF.

The chain has TRBV10-1 and TRBJ2-5, with TRBD1 identical over 9 bases. Germline V gives CDR1 WNHNN, CDR2 SYGVQD (reference sequence). V gave up 2 bases and J gave up 1 base; unmatched junction bases: 2. This CDR3 has 15 amino acids. The chain's CDR3 is CASSEPDRGQETQYF. DNA for the CDR3: TGCGCCAGCAGTGAGCCGGACAGGGGCCAAGAGACCCAGTACTTC.

The CDR3 here is CASSLRTANPNQPQHF. As DNA, the CDR3 is TGTGCCAGCAGCCTTCGGACAGCTAATCCTAATCAGCCCCAGCATTTT. The chain carries TRBV28 and TRBJ1-5; TRBD1 is a possible D gene (6 bases). The CDR3 has 16 amino acids. V was shortened by 6 bases and J by 4 bases, with 19 bases between the two germline ends. CDR1 and CDR2 from the germline V gene are MDHEN and SYDVKM.

The J gene is TRBJ1-1, the V gene TRBV16; perhaps TRBD1 as D (6 bases). V was pared by 4 bases and J by 5 bases, with 11 bases between. Germline assignment: CDR1 KGHSY and CDR2 FQNENV. CDR3 length equals 13 residues. This chain's CDR3 is CASSPQGRTEAFF. The CDR3 bases are TGTGCCAGCAGCCCACAGGGTAGAACTGAAGCTTTCTTT. Full variable domain (missing parts from reference TRBV16 and TRBJ1-1): GEEVAQTPKHLVRGEGQKAKLYCAPIKGHSYVFWYQQVLKNEFKFLISFQNENVFDETGMPKERFSAKCLPNSPCSLEIQATKLEDSAVYFCASSPQGRTEAFFGQGTRLTVV.

The chain links TRBV18 to TRBJ2-5; 8 nucleotides line up with TRBD1. With 3 bases clipped from V and 8 bases from J, the junction kept 8 bases outside the gene matches. Germline CDR1 and CDR2: KGHSH and LQKENI. CDR3 size: 14 residues. The CDR3 DNA reads TGTGCCAGCTCACCTCCGGGTGACAGGGGAACCCAGTACTTC. Residues: CASSPPGDRGTQYF.

The J gene is TRBJ2-1, the V gene TRBV24-1; D gene unclear. This CDR3 is 14 amino acids long. The germline V and J ends were trimmed by 4 bases and 10 bases, with 16 bases remaining between them. Germline-derived CDR1 and CDR2 are KGHDR and SFDVKD. The CDR3 nucleotides read TGTGCCACCAGTGACCGAAACTCCCACCGGGAGCAGTTCTTC. Protein sequence: CATSDRNSHREQFF.

The chain has TRBV5-6 and TRBJ2-7; 12 nucleotides line up with TRBD2. This CDR3 region has 15 residues. Trimming at V came to 6 bases and at J to 2 bases, leaving 6 bases not matched to a gene. In germline, CDR1 is SGHDT, CDR2 YYEEEE. CDR3 protein: CASINLAGGPYEQYF. The CDR3 bases are TGTGCCAGCATCAACCTAGCGGGAGGGCCCTACGAGCAGTACTTC. Using reference TRBV5-6 and TRBJ2-7 for the parts outside the CDR3, the full variable domain is DAGVTQSPTHLIKTRGQQVTLRCSPKSGHDTVSWYQQALGQGPQFIFQYYEEEERQRGNFPDRFSGHQFPNYSSELNVNALLLGDSALYLCASINLAGGPYEQYFGPGTRLTVT.

The gene calls are TRBV30 and TRBJ1-2; 7 bases are a match to TRBD1. The J segment lost 6 bases and the V segment lost 0 bases, leaving 10 bases of the junction unmatched. Germline lookup yields CDR1 GTSNPN and CDR2 SVGIG (reference sequence). CDR3 length: 15 residues. CDR3 in amino acids: CAWSVVHRGIHGYTF. The CDR3 bases are TGTGCCTGGAGTGTAGTGCACAGGGGAATCCATGGCTACACCTTC.

The chain has TRBV27 and TRBJ2-5; 14 nucleotides match TRBD2. The CDR3 covers 13 residues. Looked up from germline, CDR1 is MNHEY and CDR2 is SMNVEV (reference sequence). Losses at the gene ends were 10 bases for V and 4 bases for J; bases not matched to a gene: 2. This chain's CDR3 is CATGLAGVETQYF. CDR3 nucleotide sequence: TGTGCCACGGGACTAGCGGGAGTAGAGACCCAGTACTTC.

The V and J genes are TRBV6-5 and TRBJ2-3; the match to TRBD1 covers 7 bases. The length of the CDR3 is 15 residues. Germline CDR1 and CDR2: MNHEY and SVGAGI. V dropped 5 bases and J dropped 2; count of bases not matched to a gene: 7. CDR3 loop: CASSPRQGSTDTQYF. Written as DNA, the CDR3 is TGTGCCAGCAGTCCTAGACAGGGCTCCACAGATACGCAGTATTTT.

This sequence joins TRBV3-1 (or the pseudogene TRBV3-2) and TRBJ2-5; the D gene is possibly TRBD1 (6 bases). There are 15 residues in the CDR3. Germline CDR1 reads LGHDT; CDR2 reads YNNKEL (reference sequence). V lost 0 bases and J lost 5, with 13 bases in between. This CDR3 is CASSQESEGVETQYF. The CDR3 DNA sequence: TGTGCCAGCAGCCAAGAATCCGAGGGGGTGGAGACCCAGTACTTC.

J is TRBJ2-5 and V is TRBV9; 12 bases are shared with TRBD2. The J segment lost 4 bases and the V segment lost 3 bases, leaving 7 bases of the junction unmatched. Germline assignment: CDR1 SGDLS and CDR2 YYNGEE. The CDR3 sequence is 16 residues long. The CDR3 DNA sequence: TGTGCCAGCAGCGCCTACCCGACTAGCGGGAGAGAGACCCAGTACTTC. Translation: CASSAYPTSGRETQYF.